The next 3 T cell receptor beta chains were all read from a single sample in a study of T and B cells in COVID-19 patients. Each TRB amplification used roughly 240-550 ng of genomic DNA from blood. Multiplex PCR with BIOMED2 TRB-A/B primer pools amplified TRB rearrangements. TCRdb re-analysed the multiplex PCR reads in MiXCR, keeping a single row per CDR3 protein. This table has some 7,800 distinct CDR3 sequences, over 20% appearing once. Sequences were obtained from blood. Receptors originate from a human donor who had recovered from COVID-19.

CDR3 region: CSARGRTGDEGSPLHF. CDR3 sequence (DNA): TGCAGTGCTAGAGGCCGTACAGGGGATGAAGGTTCACCCCTCCACTTT. The V and J genes are TRBV20-1 and TRBJ1-6, with 7 bases that match TRBD1. Germline CDR1 and CDR2: DFQATT and SNEGSKA (reference sequence). The V and J ends lost 1 base and 9 bases, in that order; junction bases with no gene match: 12. The CDR3 covers 16 residues.

On this clonotype itself: A much larger clonotype is one base distant, so this may be a read error. The CDR3 region has the DNA TGTGCCAGCTCAAGCGGGCCTCGGAACACCGGGGAGCTGTTTTTT. Residues: CASSSGPRNTGELFF. The genes are TRBV18 and TRBJ2-2; D is possibly TRBD2 (6 bases). The CDR3 consists of 15 residues. Trimming left V 5 bases short and J 1 base short, with 11 bases between. Germline V CDR1 and CDR2: KGHSH, LQKENI.

This clonotype is deemed medium-sized. The genes are TRBV19 and TRBJ2-7, with 10 bases lining up with TRBD2. Germline V gives CDR1 LNHDA, CDR2 SQIVND (reference sequence). Germline trimming cut 7 bases from V and 0 bases from J; bases unmatched to any gene: 3. This CDR3 contains 14 residues. Written as DNA, the CDR3 is TGTGCCAGTAAGCCTAGCGGGGGCTCCTACGAGCAGTACTTC. This translates into CASKPSGGSYEQYF.